These 17 T cell receptor beta chains came from one sample sequenced in a study of blood T cell repertoires in COVID-19. Generated by immunoSEQ multiplex PCR, the TCRdb table keeps only in-frame clones and is missing some. This table has about 420,000 clones, around nine tenths appearing once. The sequenced material came from peripheral blood. The receptors originated from a man between 18 and 35 years old with COVID-19, enrolled during active disease.

The rearrangement uses TRBV11-3 and TRBJ2-5; D might be TRBD2 (6 bases). The V gene's germline CDR1 is SGHNT and CDR2 YENEEA. V dropped 5 bases and J dropped 2 bases, with 15 bases sitting between them. This CDR3 spans 15 amino acids. For the CDR3, the DNA is TGTGCCAGCAGCCCCTCCCCACGGGGGCAAGAGACCCAGTACTTC. It specifies CASSPSPRGQETQYF.

The rearrangement links TRBV5-4 to TRBJ2-7; 15 positions match TRBD2. There are 17 residues in the CDR3. V lost 3 bases and J lost 2; bases outside the gene matches: 6. The germline V gene has CDR1 SGHNT and CDR2 YYREEE (reference sequence). CDR3 in DNA: TGTGCCAGCAGCTCCGGACTAGCGGGGGGGAGTACCTACGAGCAGTACTTC. This encodes CASSSGLAGGSTYEQYF.

The genes are TRBV6-2 or TRBV6-3 and TRBJ2-3, with TRBD1 as a possible D gene (6 bases). The germline gives CDR1 MNHEY, CDR2 SVGEGT. V was clipped by 6 bases and J by 2 bases, with 15 bases between them. There are 15 residues in the CDR3. The DNA of the CDR3 is TGTGCCAGCAGCCCCTATCGGGACAACACAGATACGCAGTATTTT. Translating gives CASSPYRDNTDTQYF.

The chain's CDR3 is CASGRTATNEKLFF. The CDR3 coding sequence is TGTGCCAGCGGACGGACAGCAACTAATGAAAAACTGTTTTTT. V gene TRBV6-5 combines with J gene TRBJ1-4; D is perhaps TRBD1 (6 bases). The CDR3 has 14 residues. CDR1 and CDR2 (germline): MNHEY, SVGAGI. Trimming took 8 bases from V and 0 from J, leaving 10 bases between them.

This chain links TRBV14 with TRBJ2-7; 9 bases map to TRBD2. The V gene end was trimmed by 3 bases and the J gene end by 6 bases; junction bases not matched to a gene: 6. CDR1 and CDR2 (germline): SGHDN, FVKESK. This CDR3 contains 14 residues. CDR3 in DNA: TGTGCCAGCAGCCAGGCGGGACTAGCTTTCGAGCAGTACTTC. It yields the protein CASSQAGLAFEQYF.

This chain uses TRBV12-3 or TRBV12-4 with TRBJ2-7, with D possibly TRBD1 on 5 matching bases. V lost 1 base and J 7 bases, leaving 5 bases between the germline ends. CDR3 size: 11 residues. CDR3: CASSLGTEQYF. The CDR3 nucleotides read TGTGCCAGCAGTTTAGGGACAGAGCAGTACTTC.

CDR3 loop: CASSGTGGRTDTQYF. Here the CDR3 DNA reads TGTGCCAGCAGCGGGACAGGAGGTCGGACAGATACGCAGTATTTT. V is TRBV6-5 and J is TRBJ2-3, with 8 bases that match TRBD1. Per the germline V gene, CDR1 is MNHEY and CDR2 is SVGAGI. CDR3 length equals 15 residues. Unmatched junction bases numbered 8, after V lost 6 bases and J lost 3 bases.

The genes are TRBV2 and TRBJ1-1; possibly TRBD1 for D (6 bases). The V and J ends lost 8 bases and 0 bases respectively, with 13 bases between them. The CDR3 loop spans 14 amino acids. The germline V gene encodes CDR1 SNHLY and CDR2 FYNNEI. CDR3 sequence (DNA): TGTGCCAGCGACCGGACAGTTATGAACACTGAAGCTTTCTTT. The encoded protein is CASDRTVMNTEAFF.

The gene calls are TRBV9 and TRBJ1-1, with D unclear. The ends were cut back, 3 bases at V and 7 bases at J, with 13 bases in the middle. The germline V gene encodes CDR1 SGDLS and CDR2 YYNGEE. CDR3 length: 13 residues. Here the CDR3 reads CASSALNRDEAFF. The DNA for the CDR3 is TGTGCCAGCAGCGCGTTAAATCGGGATGAAGCTTTCTTT.

The rearrangement uses TRBV25-1 and TRBJ1-6; a possible D gene is TRBD1 (6 bases). The germline V and J ends were trimmed by 4 bases and 1 base, with 14 bases remaining between them. Germline CDR1 MGHDK, CDR2 SYGVNS. The CDR3 is 17 residues long. In DNA form, the CDR3 reads TGTGCCAGCAGTGTGACAGGCACGGGTTCCTATAATTCACCCCTCCACTTT. Protein: CASSVTGTGSYNSPLHF.

This chain uses TRBV6-1 with TRBJ2-1; 7 positions match TRBD2. The CDR3 runs 15 residues. The ends lost 3 bases at V and 1 base at J; junction bases unmatched: 3. Per the germline V gene, CDR1 is MNHNS and CDR2 is SASEGT. CDR3 protein: CASSDSAGSYNEQFF. DNA of the CDR3: TGTGCCAGCAGTGATTCAGCGGGGTCCTACAATGAGCAGTTCTTC.

The V call is TRBV5-8, the J call TRBJ2-5; D is perhaps TRBD2 (5 bases). The CDR3 is made up of 16 amino acids. Trimming left V 0 bases short and J 5 bases short, with 17 bases between. Germline-derived CDR1 and CDR2 are SGHTS and YDEGEE. The DNA of the CDR3 is TGTGCCAGCAGCTTGGGGGTCGGACTCCTGGGGGAGACCCAGTACTTC. It specifies CASSLGVGLLGETQYF.

A note on this clone: The sample holds other DNA sequences that translate to the same CDR3. V gene TRBV11-2 combines with J gene TRBJ1-1; D is possibly TRBD1 (5 bases). Germline assignment: CDR1 SGHAT and CDR2 FQNNGV. V was cut by 3 bases and J by 2 bases, with 7 bases left in between. This CDR3 contains 13 residues. The chain's CDR3 is CASSLGGNTEAFF. Here the CDR3 DNA reads TGTGCCAGCAGCTTGGGGGGAAACACTGAAGCTTTCTTT.

CDR3 loop: CSTRTAGGSHEQYF. CDR3 bases: TGCAGCACCCGCACAGCGGGAGGGTCCCACGAGCAGTACTTC. The V call is TRBV29-1, the J call TRBJ2-7, with 10 nucleotides matching TRBD2. The CDR3 is made up of 14 amino acids. CDR1 and CDR2 (germline): SQVTM, ANQGSEA. J gave up 5 bases and V 8 bases, and 12 bases lay outside the gene matches.

This clone came up once. V gene TRBV5-4 combines with J gene TRBJ2-7; TRBD2 matches 13 bases. Germline values: CDR1 SGHNT, CDR2 YYREEE (reference sequence). V was pared by 4 bases and J by 0 bases, with 1 base of the junction left unmatched. This CDR3 comprises 15 residues. The CDR3 nucleotides read TGTGCCAGCAGCCGGACTAGCGGGAGCTCCTACGAGCAGTACTTC. Translating gives CASSRTSGSSYEQYF.

This chain uses TRBV18 with TRBJ1-5, with TRBD1 as a possible D gene (5 bases). V was cut by 4 bases and J by 3 bases, with 10 bases left in between. The CDR3 runs 14 residues. From germline, CDR1 is KGHSH and CDR2 LQKENI. CDR3 sequence reads: CASSLDSFNQPQHF. DNA for the CDR3: TGTGCCAGCTCACTTGACAGCTTCAATCAGCCCCAGCATTTT.

The rearrangement uses TRBV7-9 and TRBJ2-1; D uncertain. The CDR3 is made up of 16 amino acids. Trimming left V 3 bases short and J 0 bases short, with 12 bases between. Germline CDR1 reads SEHNR; CDR2 reads FQNEAQ (reference sequence). This CDR3 reads CASSLGFSSSYNEQFF. DNA of the CDR3: TGTGCCAGCAGCTTGGGCTTCTCCAGCTCCTACAATGAGCAGTTCTTC.